This T cell receptor (beta chain) was obtained from a study of naive and memory T cell subsets. This CDR3 comprises 13 residues. Germline lookup yields CDR1 DFQATT and CDR2 SNEGSKA (reference sequence). This clonotype was detected many times. Its antigen is unknown. The junction shows a germline mismatch at one end, possibly a read error. An equimolar mix of two oligonucleotides served as the beta constant-region primer for TRBC1 and TRBC2. Ligated cDNA was amplified by four rounds of PCR with nested alpha and beta constant-region primers and SP2. From the UMI-ligation and nested PCR reads, TCRdb called clonotypes with MiXCR, one entry per CDR3 protein. The table has tens of thousands of distinct CDR3 sequences, roughly 18% seen once; the top ten hold 3% to 3.5%. Study observations and caveats: TCR abundance followed a power law differing between naive and memory subsets. Over 95% of naive TCR sequences appeared only once after error correction, unlike memory subsets.

Sequenced input: effector memory CD4+ T cells from blood. Subset given: effector memory, CD45RA- CD27-. The receptor was derived from a human donor in good health. The chain uses TRBV20-1 and TRBJ1-2; TRBD1 matches at 8 bases. For the CDR3, the DNA is TGCAGTGCTAGAGGGGGAGGGACAGGAATACGCTACTTC. It specifies CSARGGGTGIRYF.